This T cell receptor (beta chain) appears in the sequencing data of a study of blood T cell repertoires in COVID-19. Study background: COVID-19 samples from acute and convalescent phases originated in the United States, Italy and Spain. From T cells, B-cell-depleted T cells, or PBMCs came the material, which was cDNA or gDNA.

In the original workflow: Nucleated cell counts were estimated from reference gene primer amplification. Some clones are missing from TCRdb's copy, which holds only in-frame ones; the method was immunoSEQ multiplex PCR. The V and J calls and the clone size are those of that table, but D and trimming were determined from the DNA. The sample lists some 260,000 clones; 70% to 90% were seen once. The junction had 9 bases not matched to a gene; V was cut back by 5 bases and J by 5 bases. Germline loops: CDR1 SGHTA, CDR2 FQGNSA. CDR3 length equals 16 residues. The chain is built from TRBV7-2 and TRBJ2-3; 11 nucleotides agree with TRBD2. This sequence originates from a woman aged 40 to 55 who had recovered from COVID-19. The sequenced sample was peripheral blood. Here the CDR3 reads CASSPGASGRIDTQYF. The CDR3 DNA reads as TGTGCCAGCAGCCCAGGGGCTAGCGGGAGGATAGATACGCAGTATTTT.